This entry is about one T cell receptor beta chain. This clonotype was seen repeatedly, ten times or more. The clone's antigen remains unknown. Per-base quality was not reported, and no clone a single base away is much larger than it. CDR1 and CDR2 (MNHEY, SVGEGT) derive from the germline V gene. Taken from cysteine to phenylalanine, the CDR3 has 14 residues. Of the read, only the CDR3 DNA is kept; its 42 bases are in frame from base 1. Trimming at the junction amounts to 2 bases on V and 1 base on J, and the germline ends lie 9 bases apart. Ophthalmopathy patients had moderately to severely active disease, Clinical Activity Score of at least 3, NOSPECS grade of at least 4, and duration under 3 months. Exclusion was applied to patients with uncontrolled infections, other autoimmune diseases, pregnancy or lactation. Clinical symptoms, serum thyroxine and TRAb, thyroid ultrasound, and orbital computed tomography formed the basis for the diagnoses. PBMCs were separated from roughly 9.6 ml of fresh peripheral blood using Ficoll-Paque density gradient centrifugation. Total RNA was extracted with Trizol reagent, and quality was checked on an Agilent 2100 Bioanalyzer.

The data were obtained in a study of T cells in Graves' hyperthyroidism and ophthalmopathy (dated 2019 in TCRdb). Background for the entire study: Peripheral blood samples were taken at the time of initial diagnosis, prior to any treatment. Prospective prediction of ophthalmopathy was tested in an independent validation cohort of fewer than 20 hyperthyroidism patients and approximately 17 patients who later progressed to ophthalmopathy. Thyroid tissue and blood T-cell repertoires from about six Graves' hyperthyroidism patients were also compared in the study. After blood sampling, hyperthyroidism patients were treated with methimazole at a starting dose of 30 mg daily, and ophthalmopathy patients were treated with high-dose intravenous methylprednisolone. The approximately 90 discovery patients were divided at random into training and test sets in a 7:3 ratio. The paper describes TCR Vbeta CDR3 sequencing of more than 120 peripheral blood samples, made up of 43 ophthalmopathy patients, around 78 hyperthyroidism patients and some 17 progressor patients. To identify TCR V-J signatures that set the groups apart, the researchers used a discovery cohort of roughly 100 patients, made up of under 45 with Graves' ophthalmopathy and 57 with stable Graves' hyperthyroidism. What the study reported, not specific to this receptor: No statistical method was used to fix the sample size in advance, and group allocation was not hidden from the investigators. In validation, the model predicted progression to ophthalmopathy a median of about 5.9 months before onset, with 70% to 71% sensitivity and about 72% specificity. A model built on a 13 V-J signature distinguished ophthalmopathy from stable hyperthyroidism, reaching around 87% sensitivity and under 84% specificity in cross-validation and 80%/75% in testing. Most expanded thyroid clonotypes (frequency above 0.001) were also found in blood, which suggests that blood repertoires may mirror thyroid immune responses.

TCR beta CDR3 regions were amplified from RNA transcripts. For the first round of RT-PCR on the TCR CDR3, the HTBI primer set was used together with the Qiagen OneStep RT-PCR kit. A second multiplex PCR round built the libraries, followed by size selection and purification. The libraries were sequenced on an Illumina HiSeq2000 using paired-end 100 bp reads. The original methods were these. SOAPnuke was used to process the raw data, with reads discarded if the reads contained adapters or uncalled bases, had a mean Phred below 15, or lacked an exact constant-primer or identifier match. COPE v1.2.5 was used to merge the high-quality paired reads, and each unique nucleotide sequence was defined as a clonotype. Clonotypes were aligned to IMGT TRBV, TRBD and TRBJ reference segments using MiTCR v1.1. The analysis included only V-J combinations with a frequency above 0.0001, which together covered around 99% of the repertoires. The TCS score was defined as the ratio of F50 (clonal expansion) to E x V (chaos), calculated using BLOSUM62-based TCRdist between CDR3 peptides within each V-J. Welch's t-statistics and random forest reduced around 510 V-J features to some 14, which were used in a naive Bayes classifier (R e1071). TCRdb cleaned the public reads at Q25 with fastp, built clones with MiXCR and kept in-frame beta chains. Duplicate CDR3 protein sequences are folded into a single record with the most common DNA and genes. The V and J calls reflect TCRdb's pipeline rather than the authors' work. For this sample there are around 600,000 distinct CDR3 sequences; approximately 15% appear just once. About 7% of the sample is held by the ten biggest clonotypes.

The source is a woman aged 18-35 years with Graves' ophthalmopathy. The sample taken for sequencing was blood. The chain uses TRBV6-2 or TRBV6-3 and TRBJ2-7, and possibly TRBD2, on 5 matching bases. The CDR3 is CASSYVARSYEQYF. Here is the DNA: TGTGCCAGCAGTTACGTAGCGCGTTCCTACGAGCAGTACTTC.